This T cell receptor beta chain was found in a study of T-cell reconstitution after alpha-beta-depleted transplantation in children. General study results and limits: One year after transplant, T-cell counts and diversity came mostly from newly produced T cells. The origin of alpha-beta T cells about two months after transplant was reportedly several hundred expanded graft clones. From surviving recipient T cells and thymic progenitors came the high day-60 TCRbeta diversity observed in some patients.

Preparation of the TCRbeta library involved a method that used unique molecular identifiers. In TCRdb, the PCR reads were re-called with MiXCR into one record per CDR3 protein. The sample carries about a million distinct CDR3 sequences, roughly 29% recorded once. Trimming pared 5 bases from V and 5 bases from J, leaving 16 bases between. The CDR3 sequence is 15 residues long. Germline loops: CDR1 ENHRY, CDR2 SYGVKD. This clonotype appeared a few times. As yet, its antigen is unknown. This chain joins TRBV10-3 and TRBJ2-1; weak D call: TRBD1 (6 bases). This receptor was identified in a boy under three years old who had a stem cell transplant for SCID, so the T cells may come from the graft donor. The sequencing used PBMCs, mostly from graft donor cells, collected 360 days after TCRalphabeta/CD19-depleted stem cell transplant. Here the CDR3 DNA reads TGTGCCATCAGTCTAGGGGGTTCCCCAGACAATGAGCAGTTCTTC. Protein: CAISLGGSPDNEQFF.